These 8 T cell receptor beta chains share one sample of origin, sequenced in a study of blood T cell repertoires in COVID-19. Repertoires were generated with immunoSEQ multiplex PCR, while TCRdb's copy carries only in-frame clones and drops some. The sample carries about 220,000 clones, just under 85% recorded once. Sequenced sample: PBMCs or T cells enriched from blood (not recorded which). The receptors come from a woman aged 35 to 49 with acute COVID-19.

This sequence joins TRBV2 and TRBJ1-1; TRBD1 aligns across 7 bases. CDR3 length equals 13 residues. Germline V gene data show CDR1 as SNHLY and CDR2 as FYNNEI. Trimming at V came to 8 bases and at J to 1 base, leaving 4 bases not matched to a gene. This chain's CDR3 is CASSQGENTEAFF. As DNA, the CDR3 is TGTGCCAGCTCCCAGGGGGAGAACACTGAAGCTTTCTTT.

This clone showed up just once. The chain combines TRBV5-8 with TRBJ1-1; D is uncertain. The CDR3 length is 13 residues. Trimming stripped 0 bases from V and 8 bases from J, with 11 bases between. Germline V CDR1 and CDR2: SGHTS, YDEGEE. In nucleotides, the CDR3 is TGTGCCAGCAGCTTGGGGTCCGGGAGAGAAGCTTTCTTT. It encodes CASSLGSGREAFF.

The chain carries TRBV19 and TRBJ1-2; 10 bases map to TRBD1. V lost 5 bases, J lost 4 bases, and 7 bases stayed unmatched. Germline V gives CDR1 LNHDA, CDR2 SQIVND (reference sequence). The CDR3 contains 15 residues. The CDR3 nucleotides read TGTGCCAGTAGTTCCTGGGACAGGGGATCCTATGGCTACACCTTC. Amino acid sequence: CASSSWDRGSYGYTF.

The CDR3 nucleotides are TGTGCCAGCAGCTCGACAGGGGGGGGAGATACGCAGTATTTT. Translation: CASSSTGGGDTQYF. The rearrangement links TRBV5-4 to TRBJ2-3; 9 bases map to TRBD1. The CDR3 sequence is 14 residues long. V trimming: 3 bases; J trimming: 5 bases; junction bases outside the gene matches: 4. The germline CDR1 and CDR2 sequences are SGHNT and YYREEE (reference sequence).

The chain is built from TRBV6-1 and TRBJ2-3; D gene unclear. The CDR3 totals 15 residues. Trimming took 3 bases from V and 2 from J, leaving 12 bases between them. Germline V CDR1 and CDR2: MNHNS, SASEGT. The chain's CDR3 is CASSEFVEFTDTQYF. As DNA, the CDR3 is TGTGCCAGCAGTGAGTTTGTGGAGTTCACAGATACGCAGTATTTT.

This chain connects TRBV5-1 to TRBJ1-1; TRBD1 matches at 9 bases. This CDR3 region has 14 residues. The ends lost 4 bases at V and 1 base at J; junction bases unmatched: 2. CDR1 SGHRS and CDR2 YFSETQ come from the germline V gene. The DNA of the CDR3 is TGCGCCAGCAGCCAACAGGGGGCGAACACTGAAGCTTTCTTT. This codes for CASSQQGANTEAFF.

The gene calls are TRBV7-7 and TRBJ2-2; D call uncertain. The V end lost 1 base, the J end lost 4 bases, and 7 bases lay between the germline ends. Looked up from germline, CDR1 is SSHAT and CDR2 is FNYEAQ (reference sequence). The CDR3 covers 14 residues. As DNA, the CDR3 is TGTGCCAGCAGCTTAGGCGGATCCACCGGGGAGCTGTTTTTT. Translating it yields CASSLGGSTGELFF.

This clone was detected only once. The chain uses TRBV19 and TRBJ2-5; 12 bases fit TRBD2. V shed 5 bases and J 2 bases; nucleotides not matched to a gene: 6. CDR3 length equals 16 residues. Per the germline V gene, CDR1 is LNHDA and CDR2 is SQIVND (reference sequence). CDR3: CASSPTSGSRQETQYF. The CDR3 coding sequence is TGTGCCAGTAGTCCGACTAGCGGGAGTAGACAAGAGACCCAGTACTTC.